This TCR beta chain was profiled in a study of blood T cells in healthy people across ages. Primers used in a second PCR of roughly 6 to 12 cycles were a sample-barcoded 5' primer and a J-beta primer mix. TCRdb analysed the 5' RACE reads with MiXCR anew, one entry per CDR3 protein. The sample gives about 1.8 million distinct CDR3 sequences, approximately 50% of which show up once; 2.1% is in the top ten. CDR3 size: 18 residues. Input material: blood. This rearrangement joins TRBV12-3 or TRBV12-4 to TRBJ2-1; 10 bases agree with TRBD1. Judging by the DNA end, TRBJ2-7 fits better; the J call may be wrong. This receptor was taken from a woman between 35 and 50 years old in good health. The CDR3 bases are TGTGCCAGCAGTTTAGATGGAGGGGGGACAGGGGCCTACAATGAGCAGTACTTC. As protein: CASSLDGGGTGAYNEQYF.